This TCR beta chain was obtained from a study of OX40 agonist ivuxolimab in advanced cancers. Sequencing was performed with immunoSEQ multiplex PCR; in TCRdb, only in-frame clones are kept and a portion is missing. The sample contains around 40,000 clones, 75% to 90% of which appear only once. This CDR3 contains 13 residues. Trimming stripped 4 bases from V and 8 bases from J, with 10 bases between. Germline values: CDR1 SGHNT, CDR2 YYREEE (reference sequence). The chain carries TRBV5-4 and TRBJ1-6, with D perhaps matching TRBD1 (5 bases). Specimen: CD4+ or CD8+ T cells sorted from blood, collected in a trial of the OX40 agonist ivuxolimab. The sequence was collected from an adult with an advanced solid tumor such as melanoma, head and neck, liver or kidney cancer. CDR3 in DNA: TGTGCCAGCAGCCCGCGAGGGGATTCACCCCTCCACTTT. Protein sequence: CASSPRGDSPLHF.